Listed below are T cell receptor beta chains from one sample, sequenced in a study of T cell repertoires in cytomegalovirus infection. TCRdb recomputed calls from the reads with MiXCR, one row per CDR3 protein. Among hundreds of thousands of distinct CDR3 sequences, over 25% were seen once, and the ten largest hold 9.5% to 15%. These receptors' antigens are unknown. The material was cultured CD8+ T cells from PBMCs, obtained from culture after CMV antigen stimulation. The receptor set was obtained from a human donor in good health (CMV status not recorded). Some clones in this sample may be carry-over from other donors' samples. Both conserved end residues are part of each CDR3. D genes are given only for firm matches. Clone size, where shown, is once, few, many, or a class for clones that have expanded.

>few|-|TRBV6-2/TRBV6-3|TRBJ1-1
TGTGCCAGCAGTTATTGGGGACCTGAAGCTTTCTTT
CASSYWGPEAFF
>-|TRBD1|TRBV6-6|TRBJ1-1
TGTGCCAGCAGTTACCCCGACAGGGTTAACACTGAAGCTTTCTTT
CASSYPDRVNTEAFF
>few|-|TRBV12-3/TRBV12-4|TRBJ2-2
TGTGCCAGCAGTTTTCCGGGGGTGGACACCGGGGAGCTGTTTTTT
CASSFPGVDTGELFF
>-|TRBD2|TRBV4-1|TRBJ2-7
TGCGCCAGCAGCCAAGAAGGGCTGGCTAGCGGGGGCGTCTACGAGCAGTACTTC
CASSQEGLASGGVYEQYF
>-|-|TRBV6-1|TRBJ2-3
TGTGCCAGCACTCAGGGAGGGGGCCAATCCACAGATACGCAGTATTTT
CASTQGGGQSTDTQYF
>many|TRBD1|TRBV4-1|TRBJ2-7
TGCGCCAGCAGCTACCGGGACAGGGAGGGCGAGCAGTACTTC
CASSYRDREGEQYF
>few|-|TRBV6-1|TRBJ1-1
TGTGCCAGCAGTGAAGTCTACAGGGTAGGCACTGAAGCTTTCTTT
CASSEVYRVGTEAFF
>-|-|TRBV20-1|TRBJ2-1
TGCAGTGCTAGAGGTGTTAAGAGGCGCTACAATGAGCAGTTCTTC
CSARGVKRRYNEQFF
>-|-|TRBV7-9|TRBJ2-5
TGTGCCAGCAGCTTAGAGGGCAGTCTTTCTCCTGGGATTGAGACCCAGTACTTC
CASSLEGSLSPGIETQYF
>few|-|TRBV20-1|TRBJ2-1
TGCAGTGCTATCCCCGTGAGGGACTCCCTTGAGGGTGAGCAGTTCTTC
CSAIPVRDSLEGEQFF
>few|-|TRBV7-8|TRBJ2-3
TGTGCCAGCAGCTCCTCCCCCGCGGATACGCAGTATTTT
CASSSSPADTQYF
>many|-|TRBV7-6|TRBJ1-1
TGTGCCAGCAGCCTTAGAGAAGGAGGGGACACTGAAGCTTTCTTT
CASSLREGGDTEAFF
>many|-|TRBV7-2|TRBJ2-1
TGTGCCAGCAGCTTAGACCCGGGGCTCTCCTACAATGAGCAGTTCTTC
CASSLDPGLSYNEQFF
>-|-|TRBV20-1|TRBJ2-7
TGCAGTGCTAGAGATCCACAGAGGGCCTACGAGCAGTACTTC
CSARDPQRAYEQYF
>few|TRBD1|TRBV7-8|TRBJ2-1
TGTGCCAGCAGCCGACAGGGGCACGGTGAGCAGTTCTTC
CASSRQGHGEQFF
>many|TRBD2|TRBV7-8|TRBJ2-1
TGTGCCAGCAGCTTATCTGCGGGGGGCAACAATGAGCAGTTCTTC
CASSLSAGGNNEQFF
>few|TRBD1|TRBV4-1|TRBJ2-7
TGCGCCAGCAGCCAGAGGGGGCCGACAGGGATGGACGAGCAGTACTTC
CASSQRGPTGMDEQYF
>few|TRBD1|TRBV12-3/TRBV12-4|TRBJ1-2
TGTGCCAGCAGAACAGGGGGACCGTATGGCTACACCTTC
CASRTGGPYGYTF
>-|TRBD1|TRBV9|TRBJ2-1
TGTGCCAGCAGCCGGGACAGGGGGCTTACGAGCTCCTACAATGAGCAGTTCTTC
CASSRDRGLTSSYNEQFF
>few|-|TRBV7-3|TRBJ2-1
TGTGCCAGCAGCTTAAGCGGGGGCCGTCCCTACAATGAGCAGTTCTTC
CASSLSGGRPYNEQFF
>-|-|TRBV4-1|TRBJ1-5
TGCGCCAGCAGCCTCATCTGGGGGACGCTGGATCAGCCCCAGCATTTT
CASSLIWGTLDQPQHF
>few|-|TRBV9|TRBJ1-6
TGTGCCAGCAGCGTTTCAGGTTCTAATTCACCCCTCCACTTT
CASSVSGSNSPLHF
>-|-|TRBV13|TRBJ1-1
TGTGCCAGCAGCTTAGCGAACGGGATCCCTGAAGCTTTCTTT
CASSLANGIPEAFF
>many|-|TRBV12-3/TRBV12-4|TRBJ1-2
TGTGCCAGCAGTTTAGCTGCCCGGCATGGCTACACCTTC
CASSLAARHGYTF
>-|-|TRBV7-6|TRBJ2-1
TGTGCCAGCAGCTGGCCGGGTGCAGGGGAACAGTTCTTC
CASSWPGAGEQFF
>few|-|TRBV7-8|TRBJ2-7
TGTGCCAGCAGCCATGATCGGAGAACCTACGAGCAGTACTTC
CASSHDRRTYEQYF
>-|-|TRBV20-1|TRBJ2-1
TGCAGTGCTAGAGGGTACGCTGGGTACAATGAGCAGTTCTTC
CSARGYAGYNEQFF
>-|-|TRBV7-4|TRBJ1-1
TGTGCCAGCAGATCCCAGGGGCAGAAGCTCATGAACACTGAAGCTTTCTTT
CASRSQGQKLMNTEAFF
>-|-|TRBV7-3|TRBJ2-3
TGTGCCAGCAGGGACTCATCGGGGGCCATTGCGACGCAGTATTTT
CASRDSSGAIATQYF
>few|-|TRBV7-9|TRBJ1-5
TGTGCCAGCAGCCCGGACGGAATCCGACAGCCCCAGCATTTT
CASSPDGIRQPQHF